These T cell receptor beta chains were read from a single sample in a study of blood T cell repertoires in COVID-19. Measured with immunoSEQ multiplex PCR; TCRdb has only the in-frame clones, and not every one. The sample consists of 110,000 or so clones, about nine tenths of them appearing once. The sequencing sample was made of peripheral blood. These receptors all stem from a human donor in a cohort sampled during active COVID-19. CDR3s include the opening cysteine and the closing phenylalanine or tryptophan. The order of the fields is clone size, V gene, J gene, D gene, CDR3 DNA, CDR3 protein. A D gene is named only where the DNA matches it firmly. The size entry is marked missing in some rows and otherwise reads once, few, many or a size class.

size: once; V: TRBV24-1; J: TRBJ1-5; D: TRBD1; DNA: TGTGCCACCAGTGGGGACAGGGGAGGTAGCAATCAGCCCCAGCATTTT; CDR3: CATSGDRGGSNQPQHF
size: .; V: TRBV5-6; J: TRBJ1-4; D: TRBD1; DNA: TGTGCCAGCAGCTTACCGACAGGGATGGGTGAAAAACTGTTTTTT; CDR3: CASSLPTGMGEKLFF
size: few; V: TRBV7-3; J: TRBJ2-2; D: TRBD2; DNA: TGTGCCAGCAGCCCACTAGCGGGCTTTTGGGGGACCGGGGAGCTGTTTTTT; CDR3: CASSPLAGFWGTGELFF
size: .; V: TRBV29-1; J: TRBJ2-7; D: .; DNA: TGCAGCGTCTCAGGGGCCCTAGAGCAGTACTTC; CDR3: CSVSGALEQYF
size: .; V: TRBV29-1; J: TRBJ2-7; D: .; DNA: TGCAGCTCAAATGGGCAGGGTGGGGAGCAGTACTTC; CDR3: CSSNGQGGEQYF
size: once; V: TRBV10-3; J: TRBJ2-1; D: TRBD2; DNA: TGTGCCATCAGTGACACCGGGACTAGCGGGAATGAGCAGTTCTTC; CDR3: CAISDTGTSGNEQFF
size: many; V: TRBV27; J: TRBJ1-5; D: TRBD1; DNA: TGTGCCAGCAGTTTATCTGCAGGGGGCTTCAATCAGCCCCAGCATTTT; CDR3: CASSLSAGGFNQPQHF
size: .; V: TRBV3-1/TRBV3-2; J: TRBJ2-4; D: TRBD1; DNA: TGTGCCAGCAGCCCAGGGGGAGTCATTCAGTACTTC; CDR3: CASSPGGVIQYF
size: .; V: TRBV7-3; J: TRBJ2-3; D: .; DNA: TGTGCCAGCACCCGGGAAGTTGGGGATACGCAGTATTTT; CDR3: CASTREVGDTQYF
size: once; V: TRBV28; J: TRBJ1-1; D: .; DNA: TGTGCCAGCAGTTTAGAGACAGGGAACACTGAAGCTTTCTTT; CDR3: CASSLETGNTEAFF
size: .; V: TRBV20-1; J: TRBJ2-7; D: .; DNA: TGCAGTGCTAGTCCTCTAAGCTCCTACGAGCAGTACTTC; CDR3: CSASPLSSYEQYF
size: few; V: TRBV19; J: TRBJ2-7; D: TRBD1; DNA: TGTGCCAGTAGTATGGCAGGGGGTCTCTCCTACGAGCAGTACTTC; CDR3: CASSMAGGLSYEQYF
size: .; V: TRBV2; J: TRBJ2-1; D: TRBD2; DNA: TGTGCCAGCAGCGGTCTACGGACTAGCGGGAGTGGTAAGAATGAGCAGTTCTTC; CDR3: CASSGLRTSGSGKNEQFF
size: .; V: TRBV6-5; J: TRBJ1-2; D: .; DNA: TGTGCCGGGGGGGACTATGGCTACACCTTC; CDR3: CAGGDYGYTF
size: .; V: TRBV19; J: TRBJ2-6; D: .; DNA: TGTGCCAGTAGAAGGGGGTTCAGCTCTGGGGCCAACGTCCTGACTTTC; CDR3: CASRRGFSSGANVLTF
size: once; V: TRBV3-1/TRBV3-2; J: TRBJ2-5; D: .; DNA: TGTGCCAGCAGCCAAGATCGGCTGGGGCGAGAGACCCAGTACTTC; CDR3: CASSQDRLGRETQYF
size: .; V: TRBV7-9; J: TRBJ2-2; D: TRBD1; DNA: TGTGCCAGCAGCGCCGGACAGGGACCGAACACCGGGGAGCTGTTTTTT; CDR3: CASSAGQGPNTGELFF